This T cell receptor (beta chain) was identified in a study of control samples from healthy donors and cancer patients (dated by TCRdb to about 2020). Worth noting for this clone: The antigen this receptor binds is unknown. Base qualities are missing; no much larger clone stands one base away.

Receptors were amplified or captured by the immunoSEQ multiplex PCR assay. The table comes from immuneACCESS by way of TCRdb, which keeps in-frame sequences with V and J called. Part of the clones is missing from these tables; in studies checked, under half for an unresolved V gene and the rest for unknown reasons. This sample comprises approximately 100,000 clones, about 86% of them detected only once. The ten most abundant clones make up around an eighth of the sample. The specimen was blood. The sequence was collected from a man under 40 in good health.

Here is the DNA: TGCGCCAGCAGTGTCGGGGAAGCTAATGAAAAACTGTTTTTT. Translated, this gives CASSVGEANEKLFF. Recombination connected TRBV10-2 to TRBJ1-4; no confident D gene assignment can be made. Trimming at the junction amounts to 4 bases on V and 3 bases on J, and the germline ends lie 9 bases apart. Looking up the germline V gene yields CDR1 WSHSY and CDR2 SAAADI. The CDR3 contains 14 residues, cysteine and phenylalanine counted. Of the read, only the CDR3 DNA is kept; its 42 bases are in frame from base 1.